These T cell receptor beta chains were read from a single sample in a study of blood T cell repertoires in COVID-19. Sequenced by immunoSEQ multiplex PCR; TCRdb stores in-frame clones only, minus some. This sample has 150,000 to 200,000 clones; approximately 84% occur once, and the top ten carry about 15%. The sample comprised peripheral blood. Receptors originate from a woman aged 80 or over with acute or convalescent COVID-19. The CDR3 runs from the conserved cysteine through the conserved F or W. Fields, in order: CDR3 DNA, CDR3 protein, V gene, J gene, D gene, clone size. A D gene is named only where the DNA matches it firmly. Size is omitted from some rows. Given values are once, few, many or a class for expanded clones.

CDR3nt: TGTGCCAGCAGTAACCGGGACACCTCCTACGAGCAGTACTTC
CDR3aa: CASSNRDTSYEQYF
v_gene: TRBV6-5
j_gene: TRBJ2-7
d_gene: NA
abundance: few

CDR3nt: TGTGCCAGCGCCGGACGGGACAGTACTAACTATGGCTACACCTTC
CDR3aa: CASAGRDSTNYGYTF
v_gene: TRBV6-5
j_gene: TRBJ1-2
d_gene: TRBD1
abundance: NA

CDR3nt: TGCGCCAGCAGCTTGGGGCCAGGAGGCGCCGGGGAGCTGTTTTTT
CDR3aa: CASSLGPGGAGELFF
v_gene: TRBV5-1
j_gene: TRBJ2-2
d_gene: NA
abundance: NA

CDR3nt: TGTGCCAGCAGTCCCCACAGGGTGAACACCGGGGAGCTGTTTTTT
CDR3aa: CASSPHRVNTGELFF
v_gene: TRBV2
j_gene: TRBJ2-2
d_gene: NA
abundance: NA

CDR3nt: TGTGCCAGCAGCTTAGTAGGGGTGGACAGGGCACGGTTTGAGCAGTTCTTC
CDR3aa: CASSLVGVDRARFEQFF
v_gene: TRBV7-8
j_gene: TRBJ2-1
d_gene: TRBD1
abundance: NA

CDR3nt: TGTGCTAGTGGACGGACAGAAAACTACGAGCAGTACTTC
CDR3aa: CASGRTENYEQYF
v_gene: TRBV12-5
j_gene: TRBJ2-7
d_gene: NA
abundance: NA

CDR3nt: TGCAGCGTTGAAGTAGGGGGCGGTGAAAAACTGTTTTTT
CDR3aa: CSVEVGGGEKLFF
v_gene: TRBV29-1
j_gene: TRBJ1-4
d_gene: TRBD1
abundance: NA

CDR3nt: TGCGCCAGCAGCTGGGGGGGTCAGGTGGCGTACGAGCAGTACTTC
CDR3aa: CASSWGGQVAYEQYF
v_gene: TRBV5-1
j_gene: TRBJ2-7
d_gene: TRBD2
abundance: NA

CDR3nt: TGTGCCAGCAGCCATTTAGACAGGGGCGGAAACTATGGCTACACCTTC
CDR3aa: CASSHLDRGGNYGYTF
v_gene: TRBV3-1/TRBV3-2
j_gene: TRBJ1-2
d_gene: TRBD1
abundance: NA

CDR3nt: TGTGCCTGGACAGGGAGGGCTGGCTACACCTTC
CDR3aa: CAWTGRAGYTF
v_gene: TRBV30
j_gene: TRBJ1-2
d_gene: NA
abundance: NA

CDR3nt: TGCGCCAGCAGCGTGGACAGGGAAAGTACTGAAGCTTTCTTT
CDR3aa: CASSVDRESTEAFF
v_gene: TRBV5-1
j_gene: TRBJ1-1
d_gene: TRBD1
abundance: NA

CDR3nt: TGTGCCAGCTCACCGGCGGGAGAAACCTACGAGCAGTACTTC
CDR3aa: CASSPAGETYEQYF
v_gene: TRBV18
j_gene: TRBJ2-7
d_gene: TRBD2
abundance: NA

CDR3nt: TGTGCCAGCAGCCCAACCAACAGGGCAACCACCGGGGAGCTGTTTTTT
CDR3aa: CASSPTNRATTGELFF
v_gene: TRBV5-8
j_gene: TRBJ2-2
d_gene: NA
abundance: NA

CDR3nt: TGTGCCAGCAGCCGGGACAGAGAAGAGACCCAGTACTTC
CDR3aa: CASSRDREETQYF
v_gene: TRBV7-3
j_gene: TRBJ2-5
d_gene: TRBD1
abundance: NA

CDR3nt: TGTGCCAGCAGGTTCAAGGGGGCTAGCAATCAGCCCCAGCATTTT
CDR3aa: CASRFKGASNQPQHF
v_gene: TRBV6-5
j_gene: TRBJ1-5
d_gene: TRBD1
abundance: NA

CDR3nt: TGTGCCAGCACGCAGGGCCTCTGGAATGAGCAGTTCTTC
CDR3aa: CASTQGLWNEQFF
v_gene: TRBV7-2
j_gene: TRBJ2-1
d_gene: NA
abundance: few

CDR3nt: TGTGCCAGTAGGTGGGACGGGAGCTCCTATAATTCACCCCTCCACTTT
CDR3aa: CASRWDGSSYNSPLHF
v_gene: TRBV19
j_gene: TRBJ1-6
d_gene: NA
abundance: NA

CDR3nt: TGTGCCAGCAGTGAACTTTCAGGGAACTATGGCTACACCTTC
CDR3aa: CASSELSGNYGYTF
v_gene: TRBV6-1
j_gene: TRBJ1-2
d_gene: NA
abundance: NA

CDR3nt: TGTGCCAGCAGCATGGACAGCAGCTCCTACAATGAGCAGTTCTTC
CDR3aa: CASSMDSSSYNEQFF
v_gene: TRBV2
j_gene: TRBJ2-1
d_gene: NA
abundance: few

CDR3nt: TGTGCCAGCAGCTTATCTGTCGAGCAGTACTTC
CDR3aa: CASSLSVEQYF
v_gene: TRBV7-8
j_gene: TRBJ2-7
d_gene: NA
abundance: many

CDR3nt: TGTGCCAGCAGCTCCGGGACTAGCCCCTTCAATGAGCAGTTCTTC
CDR3aa: CASSSGTSPFNEQFF
v_gene: TRBV4-2
j_gene: TRBJ2-1
d_gene: TRBD2
abundance: NA

CDR3nt: TGTGCCAGTAGGGGGACTGTTTTCAATGAGCAGTTCTTC
CDR3aa: CASRGTVFNEQFF
v_gene: TRBV19
j_gene: TRBJ2-1
d_gene: NA
abundance: NA

CDR3nt: TGTGCCAGTAGTATCCGGGGGAGAAGGTCCGAGCAGTACTTC
CDR3aa: CASSIRGRRSEQYF
v_gene: TRBV19
j_gene: TRBJ2-7
d_gene: NA
abundance: NA

CDR3nt: TGCGCCAGCAGCGAGCGGGGGGATACTTCACCCCTCCACTTT
CDR3aa: CASSERGDTSPLHF
v_gene: TRBV5-1
j_gene: TRBJ1-6
d_gene: NA
abundance: NA

CDR3nt: TGTGCCAGCAGCCGGGGGTGGGGCCAAGAGACCCAGTACTTC
CDR3aa: CASSRGWGQETQYF
v_gene: TRBV27
j_gene: TRBJ2-5
d_gene: NA
abundance: NA

CDR3nt: TGTGCCAGCAGTTTATGGCAGGGTGGTGGCTACACCTTC
CDR3aa: CASSLWQGGGYTF
v_gene: TRBV12-3/TRBV12-4
j_gene: TRBJ1-2
d_gene: NA
abundance: few